This T cell receptor (beta chain) is drawn from a study of cytomegalovirus exposure and HLA in healthy donors. This clone was seen just once. The antigen is unknown. The CDR3 length is 15 residues. CDR1 and CDR2 from the germline V gene are SGHNT and YYREEE (reference sequence). Trimming took 5 bases from V and 0 from J; bases not matched to a gene: 5. Primers for the PCR totalled 60 Vbeta and 13 Jbeta. The assay was immunoSEQ multiplex PCR, and TCRdb's table has in-frame clones only and misses some. This table has over 250,000 clones, 72% appearing once. The study's findings and limits: Later genetic work tied a missense DCLRE1C variant to beta-chain V and J trimming.

This receptor was taken from a female donor in good health and CMV-seronegative. The material sequenced was PBMCs. The chain joins TRBV5-4 to TRBJ2-1; 7 nucleotides match TRBD2. The CDR3 DNA reads TGTGCCAGCAGGTTACGCGGGAGCTCCTACAATGAGCAGTTCTTC. It specifies CASRLRGSSYNEQFF.